Following are 17 T cell receptor beta chains from one sample sequenced in a study of CD4 T cells in relation to SARS-CoV-2 and coronaviruses. The antigens of these receptors remain unknown. The protocol was immunoSEQ multiplex PCR, while the TCRdb copy is restricted to in-frame clones and leaves out a portion. The sample lists tens of thousands of clones; about three quarters were seen once. Sequenced sample: memory CD4+ T cells from PBMCs, cultured in vitro. The receptors here all came from an adult with COVID-19.

The chain carries TRBV7-2 and TRBJ2-5; TRBD1 matches 9 bases. The CDR3 runs 16 residues. With V trimmed by 1 base and J by 3 bases, 6 bases remained unmatched. Per the germline V gene, CDR1 is SGHTA and CDR2 is FQGNSA. CDR3 region: CASSLVGTGHKETQYF. The CDR3 region has the DNA TGTGCCAGCAGCTTAGTGGGGACAGGGCACAAAGAGACCCAGTACTTC.

The chain couples TRBV29-1 to TRBJ2-7; D is possibly TRBD1 (6 bases). Trimming left V 3 bases short and J 3 bases short, with 9 bases between. This CDR3 is 12 amino acids long. Germline V gives CDR1 SQVTM, CDR2 ANQGSEA. The CDR3 DNA reads TGCAGCGTTGAGACAGGAGACTACGAGCAGTACTTC. Protein product: CSVETGDYEQYF.

The chain carries TRBV11-2 and TRBJ2-5; D may be TRBD1 or TRBD2 (5 bases each). CDR1 SGHAT and CDR2 FQNNGV come from the germline V gene. V shed 3 bases and J shed 3 bases, with 8 bases lying between them. This CDR3 spans 13 amino acids. The DNA for the CDR3 is TGTGCCAGCAGCTTGGGGGAAAAAGAGACCCAGTACTTC. Amino acid sequence: CASSLGEKETQYF. Together with reference TRBV11-2 and TRBJ2-5, the CDR3 gives the full variable domain: EAGVAQSPRYKIIEKRQSVAFWCNPISGHATLYWYQQILGQGPKLLIQFQNNGVVDDSQLPKDRFSAERLKGVDSTLKIQPAKLEDSAVYLCASSLGEKETQYFGPGTRLLVL.

This chain uses TRBV4-3 with TRBJ2-1; D possibly corresponds to TRBD2 (5 bases). The ends were cut back, 3 bases at V and 4 bases at J, with 13 bases in the middle. Germline-derived CDR1 and CDR2 are LGHNA and YSLEER. The CDR3 runs to 15 residues. The CDR3, as DNA: TGCGCCAGCAGCCAGGGAGCGGAAAAATACAATGAGCAGTTCTTC. Translating it yields CASSQGAEKYNEQFF.

The chain uses TRBV23-1 and TRBJ1-4; D gene uncertain. TRBV23-1 is labeled an ORF, and its function is uncertain. The germline V and J ends were trimmed by 0 bases and 5 bases, with 10 bases remaining between them. This CDR3 region has 15 residues. The CDR3 region has the DNA TGCGCCAGCAGTCAATCTTTCCCGGGCAATGAAAAACTGTTTTTT. Translating it yields CASSQSFPGNEKLFF.

Only one count was recorded for this clone. This sequence joins TRBV29-1 and TRBJ1-1; weak D call: TRBD1 (6 bases). Germline V gives CDR1 SQVTM, CDR2 ANQGSEA. CDR3 size: 13 residues. Trimming took 8 bases from V and 0 from J, leaving 13 bases between them. CDR3 coding DNA: TGCAGCTATTCCGGACAGTTGAACACTGAAGCTTTCTTT. Its translation is CSYSGQLNTEAFF. The full variable domain, with the rest looked up from reference TRBV29-1 and TRBJ1-1, is SAVISQKPSRDICQRGTSLTIQCQVDSQVTMMFWYRQQPGQSLTLIATANQGSEATYESGFVIDKFPISRPNLTFSTLTVSNMSPEDSSIYLCSYSGQLNTEAFFGQGTRLTVV.

This CDR3 is CASSSGANQFF. The CDR3, as DNA: TGTGCCAGCAGCTCCGGGGCAAACCAGTTCTTC. The chain links TRBV11-2 to TRBJ2-1; D may be TRBD1 or TRBD2 (5 bases each). From germline, CDR1 is SGHAT and CDR2 FQNNGV. This CDR3 contains 11 residues. V shed 4 bases and J shed 13 bases, with 11 bases lying between them.

The chain uses TRBV4-2 and TRBJ1-2, with a tentative D call TRBD1 (6 bases). Germline values: CDR1 LGHNA, CDR2 YNFKEQ. The CDR3 runs to 15 residues. The V end was cut by 0 bases, the J end by 4 bases, with 12 bases between. CDR3 region: CASSQDQDSLYGYTF. The CDR3 DNA reads TGTGCCAGCAGCCAAGACCAGGACAGTCTCTATGGCTACACCTTC.

This rearrangement joins TRBV4-1 to TRBJ1-5; the D gene is possibly TRBD1 (6 bases). V was cut by 1 base and J by 4 bases, with 11 bases left in between. The germline V gene has CDR1 MGHRA and CDR2 YSYEKL. The CDR3 has 15 residues. In DNA form, the CDR3 reads TGCGCCAGCAGCCAAGCCACAGGGATGAATCAGCCCCAGCATTTT. It encodes CASSQATGMNQPQHF.

The chain links TRBV6-2 or TRBV6-3 to TRBJ2-1; TRBD2 aligns across 8 bases. The V gene's germline CDR1 is MNHEY and CDR2 SVGEGT. This CDR3 comprises 13 residues. V dropped 5 bases and J dropped 7; count of bases not matched to a gene: 4. CDR3 loop: CASSQAGVNEQFF. The CDR3 nucleotides are TGTGCCAGCAGTCAAGCGGGGGTAAATGAGCAGTTCTTC.

The genes are TRBV28 and TRBJ2-1; D perhaps matches TRBD1 (5 bases). This CDR3 contains 15 residues. Trimming pared 2 bases from V and 2 bases from J, leaving 10 bases between. The germline V gene has CDR1 MDHEN and CDR2 SYDVKM. CDR3 in DNA: TGTGCCAGCAGTTTACCACTACAGGCCTACAATGAGCAGTTCTTC. It translates to CASSLPLQAYNEQFF.

The chain joins TRBV15 to TRBJ1-4, with 7 positions matching TRBD1. Germline CDR1 reads LNHNV; CDR2 reads YYDKDF (reference sequence). CDR3 length: 16 amino acids. V was clipped by 3 bases and J by 4 bases; unmatched bases: 8. In DNA form, the CDR3 reads TGTGCCACCAGCAGGGGCATGGGACAGTATAATGAAAAACTGTTTTTT. Its protein product is CATSRGMGQYNEKLFF.

The chain has TRBV6-1 and TRBJ1-5; 8 bases line up with TRBD1. CDR1 is MNHNS and CDR2 is SASEGT in the germline V gene. This CDR3 has 16 amino acids. V was pared by 3 bases and J by 7 bases, with 11 bases of the junction left unmatched. The CDR3, as DNA: TGTGCCAGCAGTGACCATGTCGGACAGGGTGTCCAGCCCCAGCATTTT. Residues: CASSDHVGQGVQPQHF.

The rearrangement joins TRBV28 to TRBJ2-3; D call uncertain. The V and J ends lost 5 bases and 4 bases respectively, with 7 bases between them. Germline CDR1 MDHEN, CDR2 SYDVKM. This CDR3 contains 12 residues. The CDR3 sequence is CASSPISDTQYF. Written as DNA, the CDR3 is TGTGCCAGCAGTCCTATCTCAGATACGCAGTATTTT.

As DNA, the CDR3 is TGTGCCAGCAGCGCGGGCGACTACGGGGGTTTCAATGAGCAGTTCTTC. Amino acids: CASSAGDYGGFNEQFF. The rearrangement joins TRBV9 to TRBJ2-1; tentatively, D is TRBD2 (6 bases). The V gene's germline CDR1 is SGDLS and CDR2 YYNGEE. The CDR3 contains 16 residues. Trimming left V 3 bases short and J 6 bases short, with 19 bases between.

The rearrangement links TRBV30 to TRBJ1-1; perhaps TRBD1 as D (5 bases). The germline V and J ends were trimmed by 3 bases and 5 bases, with 13 bases remaining between them. This CDR3 is 13 amino acids long. The germline V gene encodes CDR1 GTSNPN and CDR2 SVGIG (reference sequence). The CDR3 coding sequence is TGTGCCTGGAGCCCGGGACTGAGTACTGAAGCTTTCTTT. Its translation is CAWSPGLSTEAFF.

The CDR3, as DNA: TGTGCCAGCAGCTTAGATCCCCCAGGGGTCGGAAACACCATATATTTT. Encoded protein: CASSLDPPGVGNTIYF. This chain links TRBV7-2 with TRBJ1-3, with TRBD1 as a possible D gene (6 bases). Germline CDR1 reads SGHTA; CDR2 reads FQGNSA. Between the trimmed V and J ends, which lost 1 base and 4 bases, there was a span of 14 bases. CDR3 size: 16 residues. Based on the CDR3 plus reference TRBV7-2 and TRBJ1-3, the full variable domain is GAGVSQSPSNKVTEKGKDVELRCDPISGHTALYWYRQSLGQGLEFLIYFQGNSAPDKSGLPSDRFSAERTGGSVSTLTIQRTQQEDSAVYLCASSLDPPGVGNTIYFGEGSWLTVV.